The entry below gives a single T cell receptor beta chain sequence along with its context. Its antigen is unknown. Germline CDR1 reads SEHNR; CDR2 reads FQNEAQ (reference sequence). Germline trimming cut 1 base from V and 3 bases from J; bases unmatched to any gene: 1. The CDR3 consists of 14 residues. The PCR had 60 Vbeta and 13 Jbeta primers. Data came from immunoSEQ multiplex PCR; TCRdb stores just in-frame clones and leaves some out. In the table there are about 200,000 clones, over 75% of which are singletons. This entry comes from a study of cytomegalovirus exposure and HLA in healthy donors. Study outcomes and limitations: Later analysis revealed greater clonal expansion in HLA-associated TCR beta chains than in equally common others. In most subjects, TCR beta sequences reportedly gave accurate predictions of HLA-A and HLA-B alleles. No immune exposure information besides CMV serostatus was available. Researchers counted 164 TCR beta chains as cytomegalovirus-associated.

The sample comprised PBMCs. The chain has TRBV7-9 and TRBJ2-3; 7 bases fit TRBD2. The TCR comes from a woman in her 30s in good health and CMV-seronegative. CDR3 region: CASSLGTRTDTQYF. The CDR3 nucleotides read TGTGCCAGCAGCTTAGGGACTAGGACAGATACGCAGTATTTT.